The clone carrying this TCR beta chain was seen only a few times. Its cognate antigen is unknown. This specimen belongs to a study of T cells in Graves' hyperthyroidism and ophthalmopathy. Study at large: The initial diagnosis was the point when peripheral blood was collected, ahead of any treatment.

This CDR3 contains 15 residues. V lost 5 bases to trimming and J lost 5 bases; unmatched junction nucleotides: 11. Germline assignment: CDR1 MDHEN and CDR2 SYDVKM. Study-wide results and caveats: Ophthalmopathy was distinguished from stable hyperthyroidism by 13 V-J signatures. Blood held most thyroid clonotypes expanded above 0.001 frequency.

Those patients with uncontrolled infection, other autoimmune disease, pregnancy or lactation were excluded. It was RNA transcripts that yielded the amplified TCR beta CDR3 regions. When the TCR CDR3 underwent first-round RT-PCR, the HTBI primer set was used. Via MiXCR, TCRdb re-called the multiplex PCR reads, giving one row per CDR3 protein. Of hundreds of thousands of distinct CDR3 sequences detected, about 15% appear once; the ten largest clones hold around 4.5%. Sequencing used blood. The genes are TRBV28 and TRBJ1-1; TRBD1 aligns across 7 bases. The TCR comes from a middle-aged woman with Graves' ophthalmopathy. The CDR3 DNA sequence: TGTGCCAGCAGTCCGAGGACAGGCCCGAGGACTGAAGCTTTCTTT. Amino acid sequence: CASSPRTGPRTEAFF. The variable domain in full, with the rest retrieved from reference TRBV28 and TRBJ1-1, is DVKVTQSSRYLVKRTGEKVFLECVQDMDHENMFWYRQDPGLGLRLIYFSYDVKMKEKGDIPEGYSVSREKKERFSLILESASTNQTSMYLCASSPRTGPRTEAFFGQGTRLTVV.